This is a list of T cell receptor beta chains from one sample in a study of cytomegalovirus exposure and HLA in healthy donors. The repertoire was sequenced with immunoSEQ multiplex PCR; TCRdb's copy has only in-frame clones and lacks some. The sample lists around 230,000 clones; approximately 81% were seen once. The specimen was PBMCs. The receptors here all came from a girl between 2 and 10 years old in good health and CMV-seronegative. Each CDR3 is given with its conserved first and last residue. D genes are given only for firm matches. Clone size appears in some rows only: once, few, many, or a class for an expanded clone.

clone size: .; V gene: TRBV30; D gene: TRBD1; J gene: TRBJ1-4; CDR3 protein: CAWSPTGVNEKLFF; CDR3 DNA: TGTGCCTGGAGTCCGACAGGGGTTAATGAAAAACTGTTTTTT
clone size: .; V gene: TRBV10-2; D gene: TRBD2; J gene: TRBJ2-7; CDR3 protein: CASSVTAAGENYEQYF; CDR3 DNA: TGCGCCAGCAGTGTCACGGCAGCGGGGGAGAACTACGAGCAGTACTTC
clone size: .; V gene: TRBV10-2; D gene: TRBD1; J gene: TRBJ2-7; CDR3 protein: CASTTGAYEQYF; CDR3 DNA: TGCGCCAGCACCACAGGGGCCTACGAGCAGTACTTC
clone size: few; V gene: TRBV10-1; D gene: .; J gene: TRBJ1-5; CDR3 protein: CAIKPGAYSNQPQHF; CDR3 DNA: TGCGCCATCAAGCCTGGTGCCTATAGCAATCAGCCCCAGCATTTT
clone size: few; V gene: TRBV5-1; D gene: TRBD1; J gene: TRBJ1-1; CDR3 protein: CASSLGDRNTEAFF; CDR3 DNA: TGCGCCAGCAGCTTAGGGGACAGGAACACTGAAGCTTTCTTT
clone size: .; V gene: TRBV7-9; D gene: TRBD1; J gene: TRBJ1-1; CDR3 protein: CASSTTGAWNTEAFF; CDR3 DNA: TGTGCCAGCAGCACGACAGGGGCGTGGAACACTGAAGCTTTCTTT
clone size: .; V gene: TRBV6-5; D gene: .; J gene: TRBJ2-1; CDR3 protein: CASSSNYRGGNEQFF; CDR3 DNA: TGTGCCAGCAGTTCAAACTACAGGGGGGGTAATGAGCAGTTCTTC
clone size: .; V gene: TRBV30; D gene: .; J gene: TRBJ1-2; CDR3 protein: CAWSQDNGGYGYTF; CDR3 DNA: TGTGCCTGGAGTCAGGACAACGGGGGATATGGCTACACCTTC
clone size: .; V gene: TRBV4-2; D gene: TRBD2; J gene: TRBJ2-7; CDR3 protein: CASSQDGSGRVYEQYF; CDR3 DNA: TGTGCCAGCAGCCAAGACGGAAGCGGGAGAGTTTACGAGCAGTACTTC
clone size: few; V gene: TRBV5-1; D gene: TRBD1; J gene: TRBJ1-2; CDR3 protein: CASSSGQGPYGYTF; CDR3 DNA: TGCGCCAGCAGCTCGGGACAGGGGCCCTATGGCTACACCTTC
clone size: .; V gene: TRBV7-9; D gene: .; J gene: TRBJ1-5; CDR3 protein: CASSFGGADQPQHF; CDR3 DNA: TGTGCCAGCAGCTTCGGGGGGGCGGATCAGCCCCAGCATTTT
clone size: .; V gene: TRBV30; D gene: .; J gene: TRBJ1-2; CDR3 protein: CAWRQGERANYGYTF; CDR3 DNA: TGTGCCTGGAGGCAAGGAGAGAGAGCTAACTATGGCTACACCTTC
clone size: .; V gene: TRBV19; D gene: .; J gene: TRBJ2-1; CDR3 protein: CASSATWGLAYNEQFF; CDR3 DNA: TGTGCCAGTAGTGCAACCTGGGGACTGGCCTACAATGAGCAGTTCTTC
clone size: .; V gene: TRBV7-9; D gene: .; J gene: TRBJ2-7; CDR3 protein: CASSFLANEQYF; CDR3 DNA: TGTGCCAGCAGCTTCCTAGCCAACGAGCAGTACTTC
clone size: .; V gene: TRBV9; D gene: .; J gene: TRBJ2-7; CDR3 protein: CASSLGYEQYF; CDR3 DNA: TGTGCCAGCAGCCTCGGGTACGAGCAGTACTTC
clone size: few; V gene: TRBV20-1; D gene: .; J gene: TRBJ2-7; CDR3 protein: CSASSSYEQYF; CDR3 DNA: TGCAGTGCTAGCAGTTCCTACGAGCAGTACTTC
clone size: .; V gene: TRBV5-6; D gene: TRBD1; J gene: TRBJ2-5; CDR3 protein: CASSFRTGRETQYF; CDR3 DNA: TGTGCCAGCAGCTTCCGGACAGGGAGGGAGACCCAGTACTTC
clone size: .; V gene: TRBV9; D gene: TRBD2; J gene: TRBJ2-3; CDR3 protein: CASSVGTSGRDTQYF; CDR3 DNA: TGTGCCAGCAGCGTAGGGACTAGCGGGAGGGATACGCAGTATTTT
clone size: .; V gene: TRBV10-1; D gene: .; J gene: TRBJ2-3; CDR3 protein: CASSSTDTQYF; CDR3 DNA: TGCGCCAGCTCAAGCACAGATACGCAGTATTTT
clone size: .; V gene: TRBV18; D gene: .; J gene: TRBJ2-7; CDR3 protein: CASSQGGVGSYEQYF; CDR3 DNA: TGTGCCAGCTCCCAAGGAGGGGTGGGGTCCTACGAGCAGTACTTC
clone size: .; V gene: TRBV2; D gene: .; J gene: TRBJ1-1; CDR3 protein: CASRVGAGVGTEAFF; CDR3 DNA: TGTGCCAGCAGGGTCGGGGCAGGGGTAGGCACTGAAGCTTTCTTT
clone size: .; V gene: TRBV5-4; D gene: TRBD1; J gene: TRBJ1-6; CDR3 protein: CASSYRQGGNSPLHF; CDR3 DNA: TGTGCCAGCAGTTATCGACAGGGTGGTAATTCACCCCTCCACTTT
clone size: .; V gene: TRBV10-1; D gene: .; J gene: TRBJ2-1; CDR3 protein: CASSEIPGSLYNEQFF; CDR3 DNA: TGCGCCAGCAGTGAGATTCCGGGGTCCCTTTACAATGAGCAGTTCTTC
clone size: .; V gene: TRBV7-9; D gene: .; J gene: TRBJ1-1; CDR3 protein: CASNFDRVTPEAFF; CDR3 DNA: TGTGCCAGCAACTTCGACCGGGTGACTCCTGAAGCTTTCTTT
clone size: .; V gene: TRBV5-6; D gene: TRBD1; J gene: TRBJ2-7; CDR3 protein: CASRPLQITGGEQYF; CDR3 DNA: TGTGCCAGCAGACCACTCCAGATTACAGGGGGCGAGCAGTACTTC
clone size: .; V gene: TRBV20-1; D gene: .; J gene: TRBJ2-1; CDR3 protein: CSARTYNEQFF; CDR3 DNA: TGCAGTGCGCGGACCTACAATGAGCAGTTCTTC
clone size: few; V gene: TRBV27; D gene: .; J gene: TRBJ2-5; CDR3 protein: CASSSLARGETQYF; CDR3 DNA: TGTGCCAGCAGTTCCCTAGCTCGAGGAGAGACCCAGTACTTC
clone size: .; V gene: TRBV7-8; D gene: .; J gene: TRBJ1-6; CDR3 protein: CASSLGSLTGSPLHF; CDR3 DNA: TGTGCCAGCAGCTTAGGTTCCCTGACTGGCTCACCCCTCCACTTT
clone size: .; V gene: TRBV4-1; D gene: TRBD1; J gene: TRBJ2-7; CDR3 protein: CASSHAPGQPVYEQYF; CDR3 DNA: TGCGCCAGCAGCCACGCTCCGGGACAGCCCGTCTACGAGCAGTACTTC
clone size: .; V gene: TRBV19; D gene: TRBD1; J gene: TRBJ1-5; CDR3 protein: CASRRGQGQPQHF; CDR3 DNA: TGTGCCAGTCGCAGGGGGCAGGGTCAGCCCCAGCATTTT
clone size: .; V gene: TRBV23-1; D gene: TRBD2; J gene: TRBJ2-1; CDR3 protein: CASSHASGGRSYNEQFF; CDR3 DNA: TGCGCCAGCAGTCATGCTAGCGGGGGACGCTCCTACAATGAGCAGTTCTTC
clone size: .; V gene: TRBV7-2; D gene: .; J gene: TRBJ2-3; CDR3 protein: CASSFGDTQYF; CDR3 DNA: TGTGCCAGCAGCTTCGGGGATACGCAGTATTTT
clone size: .; V gene: TRBV2; D gene: .; J gene: TRBJ1-5; CDR3 protein: CASSAVDRNQPQHF; CDR3 DNA: TGTGCCAGCAGCGCGGTAGACAGAAATCAGCCCCAGCATTTT
clone size: .; V gene: TRBV7-2; D gene: .; J gene: TRBJ2-6; CDR3 protein: CASSLGHSGANVLTF; CDR3 DNA: TGTGCCAGCAGCTTAGGACACTCTGGGGCCAACGTCCTGACTTTC
clone size: .; V gene: TRBV7-4; D gene: .; J gene: TRBJ2-1; CDR3 protein: CASSLALYNEQFF; CDR3 DNA: TGTGCCAGCAGCTTAGCACTCTACAATGAGCAGTTCTTC
clone size: .; V gene: TRBV25-1; D gene: TRBD1; J gene: TRBJ2-2; CDR3 protein: CASSGNPGQGGAGELFF; CDR3 DNA: TGTGCCAGCAGTGGCAATCCGGGACAGGGCGGTGCCGGGGAGCTGTTTTTT
clone size: once; V gene: TRBV5-4; D gene: TRBD1; J gene: TRBJ2-1; CDR3 protein: CASRDGDRVVNEQFF; CDR3 DNA: TGTGCCAGCAGGGATGGGGACAGGGTGGTCAATGAGCAGTTCTTC
clone size: .; V gene: TRBV2; D gene: .; J gene: TRBJ2-3; CDR3 protein: CASILDRGDTQYF; CDR3 DNA: TGTGCCAGCATCTTGGACAGAGGGGATACGCAGTATTTT
clone size: .; V gene: TRBV4-1; D gene: .; J gene: TRBJ1-3; CDR3 protein: CASSQSGTGNTIYF; CDR3 DNA: TGCGCCAGCAGCCAATCCGGGACAGGAAACACCATATATTTT
clone size: .; V gene: TRBV5-4; D gene: TRBD2; J gene: TRBJ2-7; CDR3 protein: CASSPGLVNEQYF; CDR3 DNA: TGTGCCAGCAGCCCGGGACTAGTGAACGAGCAGTACTTC
clone size: .; V gene: TRBV7-8; D gene: .; J gene: TRBJ2-5; CDR3 protein: CASSPRSETQYF; CDR3 DNA: TGTGCCAGCAGCCCCAGATCAGAGACCCAGTACTTC
clone size: .; V gene: TRBV28; D gene: .; J gene: TRBJ2-6; CDR3 protein: CASSFTVSGANVLTF; CDR3 DNA: TGTGCCAGCAGTTTCACGGTGTCGGGGGCCAACGTCCTGACTTTC
clone size: .; V gene: TRBV28; D gene: .; J gene: TRBJ1-4; CDR3 protein: CASSLRDLSEKLFF; CDR3 DNA: TGTGCCAGCAGTTTGCGGGACTTATCTGAAAAACTGTTTTTT
clone size: .; V gene: TRBV5-4; D gene: TRBD1; J gene: TRBJ1-2; CDR3 protein: CASSLLAEYPGQGQGYTF; CDR3 DNA: TGTGCCAGCAGCTTGTTGGCGGAATATCCGGGACAGGGTCAAGGCTACACCTTC
clone size: .; V gene: TRBV10-3; D gene: .; J gene: TRBJ1-1; CDR3 protein: CAISDFGVSTEAFF; CDR3 DNA: TGTGCCATCAGTGATTTCGGGGTCAGCACTGAAGCTTTCTTT
clone size: .; V gene: TRBV10-3; D gene: TRBD2; J gene: TRBJ2-2; CDR3 protein: CAIRGGAGELFF; CDR3 DNA: TGTGCCATCAGGGGGGGGGCCGGGGAGCTGTTTTTT
clone size: .; V gene: TRBV11-2; D gene: TRBD1; J gene: TRBJ1-1; CDR3 protein: CASSRQGRAFF; CDR3 DNA: TGTGCCAGCAGTAGACAGGGACGGGCTTTCTTT
clone size: .; V gene: TRBV7-9; D gene: .; J gene: TRBJ1-2; CDR3 protein: CSSSLAGVDYTF; CDR3 DNA: TGTTCCAGCAGCTTAGCAGGGGTTGACTACACCTTC
clone size: few; V gene: TRBV10-1; D gene: TRBD1; J gene: TRBJ2-2; CDR3 protein: CASSDRDRAHNTGELFF; CDR3 DNA: TGCGCCAGCAGTGATCGGGACAGGGCGCATAACACCGGGGAGCTGTTTTTT
clone size: .; V gene: TRBV27; D gene: TRBD1; J gene: TRBJ1-2; CDR3 protein: CASGQGRANYGYTF; CDR3 DNA: TGTGCCAGCGGACAGGGGCGGGCTAACTATGGCTACACCTTC
clone size: .; V gene: TRBV27; D gene: TRBD1; J gene: TRBJ1-1; CDR3 protein: CASSRTGGNTEAFF; CDR3 DNA: TGTGCCAGCAGCAGGACAGGGGGAAACACTGAAGCTTTCTTT
clone size: .; V gene: TRBV15; D gene: .; J gene: TRBJ2-4; CDR3 protein: CATSRVPAGNIQYF; CDR3 DNA: TGTGCCACCAGCAGAGTCCCAGCGGGAAACATTCAGTACTTC
clone size: .; V gene: TRBV5-4; D gene: TRBD1; J gene: TRBJ2-5; CDR3 protein: CASSQEDRIWETQYF; CDR3 DNA: TGTGCCAGCAGCCAAGAGGACAGGATTTGGGAGACCCAGTACTTC
clone size: .; V gene: TRBV4-2; D gene: TRBD2; J gene: TRBJ2-1; CDR3 protein: CASSQDSRLADANEQFF; CDR3 DNA: TGTGCCAGCAGCCAAGATAGTAGACTAGCGGACGCCAATGAGCAGTTCTTC
clone size: .; V gene: TRBV19; D gene: TRBD1; J gene: TRBJ1-1; CDR3 protein: CASSANFRDRGNTEAFF; CDR3 DNA: TGTGCCAGTAGCGCAAATTTCCGGGACAGGGGGAACACTGAAGCTTTCTTT